What follows is one T cell receptor (beta chain) and its context. This CDR3 region has 13 residues. Germline V gene sequence: CDR1 LGHDT, CDR2 YNNKEL (reference sequence). Deletions cut 4 bases from V and 3 bases from J, with 10 bases between. The record originates from a study of blood T cell repertoires in COVID-19. Study-wide background: Collection of acute and convalescent COVID-19 samples took place in the United States, Italy and Spain. PBMCs, B-cell-depleted T cells, or T cells were the source of the cDNA or gDNA that made up the material.

Study processing details: Counts of nucleated cells, estimated from reference gene primer amplification, were obtained. Profiled with immunoSEQ multiplex PCR; TCRdb holds only in-frame clones, not every one. V, J and clone size were drawn from that table, and D and trimming were deduced from the DNA. The table shows 25,000 to 30,000 clones, with 81% occurring only once. The clonotype comes from an older woman with acute or convalescent COVID-19. Material: peripheral blood. V gene TRBV3-1 (or the pseudogene TRBV3-2) combines with J gene TRBJ2-7; D ambiguous. This chain's CDR3 is CASSPVGVYEQYF. CDR3 nucleotide sequence: TGTGCCAGCAGCCCCGTCGGAGTCTACGAGCAGTACTTC.